The source of this TCR beta chain is a study of cytomegalovirus exposure and HLA in healthy donors (dated by TCRdb to the late 2010s). As for the study more broadly: According to a later analysis, the 120 or so validation repertoires were produced on the same platform as the 666 repertoires of the first cohort. The aim of the study was to test whether cataloging public T cell receptors could identify signatures of past pathogen exposure. Along with the roughly 610-subject first cohort, a separate validation cohort of around 120 different subjects was used. The study combined high-throughput TCR immunosequencing, statistical association of individual TCRs with disease status, and machine learning to predict cytomegalovirus infection status. Study-wide findings and limitations: The validation cohort had no HLA typing available for a later analysis, so co-occurrence within that cohort was assessed over all 110 or so repertoires. The authors suggested that the approach could potentially be generalized to other disease states and immunological phenotypes. Cytomegalovirus status was reported to be diagnosed by the classifier with high specificity and sensitivity in both the original and validation cohorts. Most TCR sequences were observed very rarely across donors, whereas some public TCRs were present in many individuals. A later analysis found that TCRs clustered in the first cohort also tended to co-occur in the 120 validation repertoires, with 94% of cluster scores above 0. The study listed 164 TCR beta chains as associated with cytomegalovirus. A few of the identified cytomegalovirus-associated TCR beta chains were confirmed in vitro to be specific for cytomegalovirus antigens.

Concerning this clone itself: Its antigen has not been determined. No clone much larger than this one lies a single base away; base qualities are absent.

Separate from the approximately 730-subject first cohort, the validation cohort of 90 to 150 subjects was the group to which the donors belonged. Receptors were amplified or captured by the immunoSEQ multiplex PCR assay. On the study's bioinformatics: To diagnose cytomegalovirus status from the catalog of TCR beta chain sequences, a statistical classification framework was built. This immuneACCESS table, as held by TCRdb, lists in-frame sequences with V and J called but not all clones. Of the missing ones, under half trace to an unresolved V gene in checked studies; the others have no known cause. V and J calls and clone size come straight from that table; D and trimming were deduced from the DNA. The sample records 160,000 or so clones, 80% to 85% of which are singletons. About a tenth of the sample is taken by the ten largest. Including cysteine and phenylalanine, the CDR3 has 15 amino acids. The entry retains the CDR3 DNA only, 45 bases that are in frame from base 1. V loses 3 bases, J loses 6 bases, and the germline ends lie 12 bases apart. The germline V gene sets CDR1 to MNHNS and CDR2 to SASEGT.

This TCR derives from a man aged 25 to 45 in good health and CMV-seropositive. The sequence joins TRBV6-1 to TRBJ1-6; a weak D assignment points to TRBD1 (5 bases agree). Sequenced sample: PBMCs. The nucleotide sequence reads as follows: TGTGCCAGCAGTGAGGGGGGTCCTACTAATTCACCCCTCCACTTT. It is translated as CASSEGGPTNSPLHF.